These 25 T cell receptor beta chains originate from one sample sequenced in a study of control samples from healthy donors and cancer patients. The data were produced by immunoSEQ multiplex PCR, yet TCRdb's version contains in-frame clones alone and is incomplete. Of tens of thousands of clones in the sample, roughly 82% were seen once. The specimen was blood. These receptors all stem from a man aged 50 or older in good health.

V and J are TRBV19 and TRBJ2-4; 9 bases fit TRBD2. V trimming: 7 bases; J trimming: 0 bases; junction bases outside the gene matches: 16. The CDR3 totals 19 residues. CDR1 and CDR2 (germline): LNHDA, SQIVND (reference sequence). The CDR3: CASTPSRTSASLAKNIQYF. Here the CDR3 DNA reads TGTGCCAGTACCCCCTCGCGGACTAGCGCCTCCCTAGCCAAAAACATTCAGTACTTC. The full variable domain, with the rest looked up from reference TRBV19 and TRBJ2-4, is DGGITQSPKYLFRKEGQNVTLSCEQNLNHDAMYWYRQDPGQGLRLIYYSQIVNDFQKGDIAEGYSVSREKKESFPLTVTSAQKNPTAFYLCASTPSRTSASLAKNIQYFGAGTRLSVL.

The chain combines TRBV4-2 with TRBJ1-2; maybe TRBD1 (5 bases). Between the trimmed V and J ends, which lost 0 bases and 5 bases, there was a span of 10 bases. Germline values: CDR1 LGHNA, CDR2 YNFKEQ. CDR3 size: 14 residues. The CDR3 protein is CASSQDKTVYGYTF. Here the CDR3 DNA reads TGTGCCAGCAGCCAAGATAAGACAGTGTATGGCTACACCTTC.

The CDR3: CASSTTGVRAKNIQYF. The CDR3 nucleotides are TGTGCCAGCAGCACTACAGGGGTGCGAGCCAAAAACATTCAGTACTTC. The chain has TRBV6-2 or TRBV6-3 and TRBJ2-4; 7 nucleotides match TRBD1. V shed 6 bases and J 0 bases; nucleotides not matched to a gene: 8. This CDR3 contains 16 residues. CDR1 and CDR2 from the germline V gene are MNHEY and SVGEGT.

A note on this clone: It is unclear where the CDR3 begins or ends on the DNA, so no DNA is shown, and the CDR3 is as TCRdb lists it. The gene calls are TRBV7-3 and TRBJ2-2. Including both end residues, the CDR3 is 16 amino acids long. Germline CDR1 SGHTA, CDR2 FQGTGA. The CDR3 region is CASSLLRARNTGELFF.

V and J are TRBV9 and TRBJ2-1; no reliable D call. V lost 1 base, J lost 6 bases, and 8 bases lay in between. CDR3 length: 13 residues. CDR1 is SGDLS and CDR2 is YYNGEE in the germline V gene. CDR3 bases: TGTGCCAGCAGCGTACAGCAGAGCAATGAGCAGTTCTTC. This gives the protein CASSVQQSNEQFF. The whole variable domain, filled in from reference TRBV9 and TRBJ2-1, reads DSGVTQTPKHLITATGQRVTLRCSPRSGDLSVYWYQQSLDQGLQFLIQYYNGEERAKGNILERFSAQQFPDLHSELNLSSLELGDSALYFCASSVQQSNEQFFGPGTRLTVL.

The rearrangement links TRBV18 to TRBJ1-2; possibly TRBD1 for D (5 bases). Deletions cut 1 base from V and 7 bases from J, with 16 bases between. The CDR3 runs to 15 residues. From germline, CDR1 is KGHSH and CDR2 LQKENI. The CDR3 is CASSPQWFRDAGYTF. The DNA of the CDR3 is TGTGCCAGCTCACCACAGTGGTTCAGGGACGCTGGCTACACCTTC.

The V gene is TRBV20-1, the J gene TRBJ2-3; 8 bases agree with TRBD2. The germline gives CDR1 DFQATT, CDR2 SNEGSKA (reference sequence). Trimming at V came to 3 bases and at J to 1 base, leaving 3 bases not matched to a gene. The CDR3 contains 14 residues. CDR3 loop: CSASAAGGTDTQYF. The CDR3 region has the DNA TGCAGTGCTAGTGCAGCGGGAGGCACAGATACGCAGTATTTT.

The chain joins TRBV28 to TRBJ2-5; 9 nucleotides line up with TRBD1. Germline V gene sequence: CDR1 MDHEN, CDR2 SYDVKM. This CDR3 region has 14 residues. J gave up 6 bases and V 5 bases, and 7 bases lay outside the gene matches. The CDR3 spells CASSRTGTGKTQYF. CDR3 in DNA: TGTGCCAGCAGTCGTACGGGGACAGGGAAGACCCAGTACTTC.

The chain recombines TRBV5-4 with TRBJ1-1; 9 bases agree with TRBD1. Germline V gene data show CDR1 as SGHNT and CDR2 as YYREEE (reference sequence). J lost 4 bases, V lost 4 bases, and 8 bases had no gene match. The CDR3 extends over 15 amino acids. CDR3 nucleotide sequence: TGTGCCAGCAGCCGCCTAGGACAGGGGCCCACTGAAGCTTTCTTT. This codes for CASSRLGQGPTEAFF.

This rearrangement joins TRBV7-2 to TRBJ2-1; D not resolved. The CDR3 consists of 15 residues. Germline V gene lookup returns CDR1 SGHTA and CDR2 FQGNSA. V was pared by 3 bases and J by 8 bases, with 17 bases between. CDR3 in DNA: TGTGCCAGCAGCTTTCTGGATGGCAGTGACGATGAGCAGTTCTTC. Residues: CASSFLDGSDDEQFF.

The V and J genes are TRBV7-2 and TRBJ1-2; 9 positions agree with TRBD1. J was trimmed by 3 bases and V by 4 bases; bases with no gene match: 3. The CDR3 is made up of 14 amino acids. From germline, CDR1 is SGHTA and CDR2 FQGNSA. DNA for the CDR3: TGTGCCAGCAGCTCCGGGACAGGGTACTATGGCTACACCTTC. Protein sequence: CASSSGTGYYGYTF.

The chain combines TRBV7-2 with TRBJ1-1; 7 bases line up with TRBD1. This CDR3 spans 14 amino acids. The V and J ends lost 5 bases and 6 bases, in that order; junction bases with no gene match: 9. The germline CDR1 and CDR2 sequences are SGHTA and FQGNSA. DNA for the CDR3: TGTGCCAGCAGCGTACAGACAGGGTTGGCTGAAGCTTTCTTT. The encoded protein is CASSVQTGLAEAFF.

The chain carries TRBV6-1 and TRBJ2-7; 11 bases align to TRBD1. The CDR3 runs to 16 residues. J was trimmed by 2 bases and V by 2 bases; bases with no gene match: 5. CDR1 is MNHNS, CDR2 SASEGT, per germline. CDR3 in amino acids: CASSEPGQGVTYEQYF. The CDR3 nucleotides are TGTGCCAGCAGTGAACCGGGACAGGGGGTTACCTACGAGCAGTACTTC.

A few counts support this clone. V is TRBV7-9 and J is TRBJ2-2, with D uncertain. The V end was cut by 5 bases, the J end by 5 bases, with 3 bases between. This CDR3 spans 11 amino acids. Germline CDR1 and CDR2: SEHNR and FQNEAQ (reference sequence). CDR3: CASSATGELFF. The CDR3 nucleotides are TGTGCCAGCAGCGCGACCGGGGAGCTGTTTTTT.

The V and J genes are TRBV19 and TRBJ1-5; D is perhaps TRBD1 (6 bases). Germline V gene data show CDR1 as LNHDA and CDR2 as SQIVND (reference sequence). V lost 3 bases and J 4 bases, leaving 13 bases between the germline ends. There are 15 residues in the CDR3. The DNA for the CDR3 is TGTGCCAGTAGTATTGTCAGGGGCGCGAATCAGCCCCAGCATTTT. Protein sequence: CASSIVRGANQPQHF.

The chain links TRBV28 to TRBJ1-6; 9 bases are shared with TRBD1. V was pared by 6 bases and J by 12 bases, with 18 bases of the junction left unmatched. The germline gives CDR1 MDHEN, CDR2 SYDVKM. This CDR3 has 17 amino acids. CDR3 nucleotides: TGTGCCAGCAGACCTTCCGGGACAGGGTCATTCATTGGACCCCTCCACTTT. It codes for CASRPSGTGSFIGPLHF.

This clone came up once. The CDR3 is CASSSLGLAGGADTQYF. For the CDR3, the DNA is TGTGCCAGCAGCTCCCTCGGACTAGCGGGAGGTGCAGATACGCAGTATTTT. J is TRBJ2-3 and V is TRBV7-2; 14 nucleotides line up with TRBD2. Germline V gene lookup returns CDR1 SGHTA and CDR2 FQGNSA. V was pared by 4 bases and J by 4 bases, with 7 bases of the junction left unmatched. The CDR3 is 17 residues long.

This clone was counted once. V is TRBV5-1 and J is TRBJ2-7; D is ambiguous. The ends were cut back, 4 bases at V and 2 bases at J, with 4 bases in the middle. The CDR3 contains 11 residues. The germline V gene has CDR1 SGHRS and CDR2 YFSETQ. CDR3 amino acids: CASSGAYEQYF. The DNA of the CDR3 is TGCGCCAGCAGCGGGGCCTACGAGCAGTACTTC.

The count of this clone is one. The chain combines TRBV23-1 with TRBJ2-7, with 7 bases that match TRBD2. TRBV23-1 has ORF status, its function being uncertain. The CDR3 sequence is 14 residues long. Germline trimming cut 4 bases from V and 5 bases from J; bases unmatched to any gene: 8. The CDR3 sequence: CASSRPAGLDEQYF. Here the CDR3 DNA reads TGCGCCAGCAGTCGGCCAGCGGGACTGGACGAGCAGTACTTC.

This chain uses TRBV3-1 (or the pseudogene TRBV3-2) with TRBJ1-2; D not certain. Germline loops: CDR1 LGHDT, CDR2 YNNKEL (reference sequence). The V end lost 3 bases, the J end lost 0 bases, and 11 bases lay between the germline ends. There are 15 residues in the CDR3. The CDR3 here is CASSQWQSTNYGYTF. The CDR3 DNA is TGTGCCAGCAGCCAGTGGCAGAGTACTAACTATGGCTACACCTTC.

This chain joins TRBV11-1 and TRBJ2-1; D is perhaps TRBD1 (6 bases). CDR1 is SGHAT, CDR2 FQDESV, per germline (reference sequence). V lost 4 bases, J lost 7 bases, and 8 bases lay in between. The CDR3 has 12 amino acids. CDR3 residues: CASSSQGNEQFF. The DNA of the CDR3 is TGTGCCAGCAGCTCACAGGGAAATGAGCAGTTCTTC.

The rearrangement joins TRBV11-2 to TRBJ2-2; D might be TRBD2 (6 bases). This CDR3 spans 16 amino acids. Looked up from germline, CDR1 is SGHAT and CDR2 is FQNNGV. With 5 bases removed from V and 5 bases from J, the gap between germline ends came to 18 bases. The CDR3 sequence is CASSPWAGTETGELFF. The DNA for the CDR3 is TGTGCCAGCAGCCCTTGGGCCGGGACTGAAACCGGGGAGCTGTTTTTT.

The V call is TRBV7-8, the J call TRBJ2-1; TRBD1 matches 8 bases. Germline loops: CDR1 SGHVS, CDR2 FQNEAQ. The junction had 8 bases not matched to a gene; V was cut back by 5 bases and J by 8 bases. The CDR3 length is 14 residues. The CDR3 DNA sequence: TGTGCCAGCAGCCGGACAGGGCGATCTTATGAGCAGTTCTTC. This sequence encodes CASSRTGRSYEQFF.

This clone was detected only a few times. V usage is TRBV7-8 and J usage is TRBJ2-7; perhaps TRBD2 as D (6 bases). The CDR3 spans 13 residues. Germline V CDR1 and CDR2: SGHVS, FQNEAQ. V lost 3 bases and J 5 bases, leaving 11 bases between the germline ends. DNA for the CDR3: TGTGCCAGCAGCTTTGGAGGGGCGGACGAGCAGTACTTC. Its translation is CASSFGGADEQYF.

The chain joins TRBV12-3 or TRBV12-4 to TRBJ1-6; D might be TRBD1 (6 bases). The CDR3 runs to 13 residues. V was trimmed by 6 bases and J by 7 bases, leaving 10 bases between them. Here the CDR3 DNA reads TGTGCCAGCAGGGAGGGGGGCAATTCACCCCTCCACTTT. This sequence encodes CASREGGNSPLHF.